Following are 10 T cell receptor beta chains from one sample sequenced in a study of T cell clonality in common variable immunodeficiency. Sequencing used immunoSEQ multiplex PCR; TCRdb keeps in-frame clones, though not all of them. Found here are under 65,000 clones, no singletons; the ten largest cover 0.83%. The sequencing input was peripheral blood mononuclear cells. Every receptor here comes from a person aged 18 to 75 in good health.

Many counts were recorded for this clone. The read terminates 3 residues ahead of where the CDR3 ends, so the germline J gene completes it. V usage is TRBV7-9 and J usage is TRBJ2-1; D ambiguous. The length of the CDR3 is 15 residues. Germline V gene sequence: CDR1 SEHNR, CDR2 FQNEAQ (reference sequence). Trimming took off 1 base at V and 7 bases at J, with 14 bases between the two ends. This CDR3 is CASSLVGQAPNEQFF. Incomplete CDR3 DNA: TGTGCCAGCAGCTTAGTAGGGCAGGCCCCGAATGAG.

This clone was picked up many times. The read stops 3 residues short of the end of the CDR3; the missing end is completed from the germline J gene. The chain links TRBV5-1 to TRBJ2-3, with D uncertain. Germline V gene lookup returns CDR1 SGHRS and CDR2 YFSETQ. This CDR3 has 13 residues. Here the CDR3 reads CASSLEGQETQYF. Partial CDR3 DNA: TGCGCCAGCAGCTTGGAGGGTCAAGAGACG.

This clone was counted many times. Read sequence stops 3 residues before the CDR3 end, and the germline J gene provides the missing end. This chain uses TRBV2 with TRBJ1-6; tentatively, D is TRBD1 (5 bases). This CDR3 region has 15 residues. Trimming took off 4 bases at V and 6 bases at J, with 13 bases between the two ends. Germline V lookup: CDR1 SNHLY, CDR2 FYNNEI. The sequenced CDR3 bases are TGTGCCAGCAGTGGAGGGCAGGGCTTTAATTCACCC. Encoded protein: CASSGGQGFNSP. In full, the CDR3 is CASSGGQGFNSPLHF.

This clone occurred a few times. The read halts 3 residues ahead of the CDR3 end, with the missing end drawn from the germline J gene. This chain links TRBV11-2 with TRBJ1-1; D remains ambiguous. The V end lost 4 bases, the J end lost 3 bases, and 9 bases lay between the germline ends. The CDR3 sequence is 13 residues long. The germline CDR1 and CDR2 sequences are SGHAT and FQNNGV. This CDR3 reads CASSSIRDTEAFF. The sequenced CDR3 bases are TGTGCCAGCAGCTCGATCCGGGACACTGAA.

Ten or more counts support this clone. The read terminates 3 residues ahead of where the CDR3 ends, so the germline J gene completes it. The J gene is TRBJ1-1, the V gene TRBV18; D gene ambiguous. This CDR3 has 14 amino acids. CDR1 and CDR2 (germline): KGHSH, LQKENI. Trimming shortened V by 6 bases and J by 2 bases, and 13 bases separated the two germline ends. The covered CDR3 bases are TGTGCCAGCTCCCCAAGGGCGCCTAACACTGAA. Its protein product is CASSPRAPNTE. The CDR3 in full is CASSPRAPNTEAFF.

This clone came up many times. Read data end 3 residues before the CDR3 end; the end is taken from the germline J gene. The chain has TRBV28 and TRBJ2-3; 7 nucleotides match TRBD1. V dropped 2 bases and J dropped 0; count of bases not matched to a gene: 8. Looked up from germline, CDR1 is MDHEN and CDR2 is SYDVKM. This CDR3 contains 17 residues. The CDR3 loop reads CASSLGAGTVSTDTQYF. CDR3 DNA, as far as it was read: TGTGCCAGCAGTTTAGGCGCCGGGACAGTTAGCACAGATACG.

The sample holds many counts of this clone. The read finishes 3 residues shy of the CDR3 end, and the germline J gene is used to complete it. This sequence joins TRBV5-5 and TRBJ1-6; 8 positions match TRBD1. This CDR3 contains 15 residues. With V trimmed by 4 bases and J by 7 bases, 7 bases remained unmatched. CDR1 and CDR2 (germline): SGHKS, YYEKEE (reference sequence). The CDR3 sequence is CASSGQGASNSPLHF. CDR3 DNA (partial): TGTGCCAGCAGCGGCCAGGGGGCTTCGAATTCACCC.

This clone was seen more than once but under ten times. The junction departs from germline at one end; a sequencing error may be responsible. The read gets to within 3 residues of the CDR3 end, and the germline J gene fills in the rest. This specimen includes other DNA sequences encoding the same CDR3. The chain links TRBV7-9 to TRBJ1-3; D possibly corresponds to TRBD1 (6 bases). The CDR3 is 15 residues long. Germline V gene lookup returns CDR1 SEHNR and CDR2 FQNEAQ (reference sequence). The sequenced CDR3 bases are TGTGCCAGCAGCTTAGAGAGGACACAGGGAAACACG. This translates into CASSLERTQGNT. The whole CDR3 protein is CASSLERTQGNTIYF.

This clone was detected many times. The CDR3: CASSQVAGGFVETQYF. The CDR3 bases that were read are TGCGCCAGCAGCCAAGTCGCGGGGGGGTTTGTAGAGACG. V gene TRBV4-1 combines with J gene TRBJ2-3; 9 bases fit TRBD2. The read terminates 3 residues before the CDR3 end, so the remaining end is supplied by the germline J gene. Germline V lookup: CDR1 MGHRA, CDR2 YSYEKL. The CDR3 consists of 16 residues.

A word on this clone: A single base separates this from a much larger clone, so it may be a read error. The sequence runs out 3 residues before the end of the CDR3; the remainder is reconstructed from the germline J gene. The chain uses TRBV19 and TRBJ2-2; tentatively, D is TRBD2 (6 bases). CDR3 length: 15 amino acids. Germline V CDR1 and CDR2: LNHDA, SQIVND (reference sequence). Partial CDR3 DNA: TGTGCCAGTAGTATACCAGGGACTGGGGCCAACGTG. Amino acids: CASSIPGTGANV. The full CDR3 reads CASSIPGTGANVLFF.